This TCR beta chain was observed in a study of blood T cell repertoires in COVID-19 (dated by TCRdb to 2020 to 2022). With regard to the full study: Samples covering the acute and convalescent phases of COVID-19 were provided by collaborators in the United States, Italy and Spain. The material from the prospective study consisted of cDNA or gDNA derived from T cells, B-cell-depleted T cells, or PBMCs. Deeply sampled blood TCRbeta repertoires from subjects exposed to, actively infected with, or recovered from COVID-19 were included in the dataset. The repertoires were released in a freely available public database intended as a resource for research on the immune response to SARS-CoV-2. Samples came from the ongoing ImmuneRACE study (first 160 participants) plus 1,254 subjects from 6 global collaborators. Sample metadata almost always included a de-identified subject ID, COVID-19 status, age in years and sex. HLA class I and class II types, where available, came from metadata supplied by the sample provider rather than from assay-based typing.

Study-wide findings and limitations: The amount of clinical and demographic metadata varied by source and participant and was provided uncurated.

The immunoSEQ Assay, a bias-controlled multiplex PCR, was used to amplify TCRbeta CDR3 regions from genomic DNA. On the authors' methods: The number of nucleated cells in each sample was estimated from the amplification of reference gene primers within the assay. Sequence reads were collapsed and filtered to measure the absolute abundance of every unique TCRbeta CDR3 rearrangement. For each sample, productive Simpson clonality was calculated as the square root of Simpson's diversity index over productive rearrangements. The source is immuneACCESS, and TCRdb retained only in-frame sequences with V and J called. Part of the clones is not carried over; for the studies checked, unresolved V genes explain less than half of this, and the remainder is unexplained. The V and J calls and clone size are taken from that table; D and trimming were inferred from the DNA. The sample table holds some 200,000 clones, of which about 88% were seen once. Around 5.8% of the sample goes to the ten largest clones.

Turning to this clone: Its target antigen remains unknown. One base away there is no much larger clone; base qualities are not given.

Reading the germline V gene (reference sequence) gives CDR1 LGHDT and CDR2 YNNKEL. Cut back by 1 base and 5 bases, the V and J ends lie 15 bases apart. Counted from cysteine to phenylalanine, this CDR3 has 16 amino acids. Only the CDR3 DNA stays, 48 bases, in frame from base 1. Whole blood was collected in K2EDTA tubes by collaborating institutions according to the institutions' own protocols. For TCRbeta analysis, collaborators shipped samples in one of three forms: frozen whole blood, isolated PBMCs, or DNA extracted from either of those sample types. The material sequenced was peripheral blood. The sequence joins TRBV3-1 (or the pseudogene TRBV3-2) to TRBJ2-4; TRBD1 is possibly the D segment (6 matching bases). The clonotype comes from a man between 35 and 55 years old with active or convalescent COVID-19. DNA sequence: TGTGCCAGCAGCCAAGGGCTACAGGGACGGGAAAACATTCAGTACTTC. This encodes CASSQGLQGRENIQYF.